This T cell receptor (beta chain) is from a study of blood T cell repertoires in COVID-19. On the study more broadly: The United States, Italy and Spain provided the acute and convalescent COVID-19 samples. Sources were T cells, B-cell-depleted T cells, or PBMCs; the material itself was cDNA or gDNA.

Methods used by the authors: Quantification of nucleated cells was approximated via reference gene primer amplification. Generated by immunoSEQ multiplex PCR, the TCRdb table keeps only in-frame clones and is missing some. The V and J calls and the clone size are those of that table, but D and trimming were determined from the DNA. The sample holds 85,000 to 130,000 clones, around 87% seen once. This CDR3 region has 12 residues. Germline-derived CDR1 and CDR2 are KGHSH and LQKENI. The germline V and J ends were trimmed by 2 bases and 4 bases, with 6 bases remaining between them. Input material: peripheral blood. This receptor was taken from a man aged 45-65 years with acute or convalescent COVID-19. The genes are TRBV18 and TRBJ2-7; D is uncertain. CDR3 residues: CASSPAEYEQYF. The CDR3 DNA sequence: TGTGCCAGCTCACCAGCGGAGTACGAGCAGTACTTC. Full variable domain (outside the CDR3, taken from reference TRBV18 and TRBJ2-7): NAGVMQNPRHLVRRRGQEARLRCSPMKGHSHVYWYRQLPEEGLKFMVYLQKENIIDESGMPKERFSAEFPKEGPSILRIQQVVRGDSAAYFCASSPAEYEQYFGPGTRLTVT.